This T cell receptor (beta chain) originates from a study of OX40 agonist ivuxolimab in advanced cancers. Patients who had autoimmune disease history or got systemic immunosuppression were left out. Study-wide results and caveats: Normalized T-cell clonal expansion was also low in a subset of nonresponders.

Germline V gives CDR1 SGHVS, CDR2 FNYEAQ. The CDR3 runs to 15 residues. Trimming left V 5 bases short and J 1 base short, with 11 bases between. The assay was immunoSEQ multiplex PCR, and TCRdb's table has in-frame clones only and misses some. The data show under 80,000 clones, about 85% seen once. A word on this clone: Antigen: not known.

This sequence was found in an adult with an advanced solid tumor such as melanoma, head and neck, liver or kidney cancer. The material sequenced was CD4+ or CD8+ T cells sorted from blood, taken in a trial of the OX40 agonist ivuxolimab. The V call is TRBV7-6, the J call TRBJ1-4; D is unclear. Here the CDR3 reads CASSPWAGTNEKLFF. CDR3 sequence (DNA): TGTGCCAGCAGCCCGTGGGCAGGAACTAATGAAAAACTGTTTTTT. Complete variable domain (other parts from reference TRBV7-6 and TRBJ1-4): GAGVSQSPRYKVTKRGQDVALRCDPISGHVSLYWYRQALGQGPEFLTYFNYEAQQDKSGLPNDRFSAERPEGSISTLTIQRTEQRDSAMYRCASSPWAGTNEKLFFGSGTQLSVL.